The 15 T cell receptor beta chains below come from one sample, sequenced in a study of early T cells in non-severe SARS-CoV-2 infection. MiXCR, applied by TCRdb to the 5' RACE reads, yields one record per CDR3 protein. Altogether roughly 53,000 distinct CDR3 sequences are present, about 10% being singletons, with the ten largest covering 4.5%. What was sequenced was whole blood. These TCRs come from an adult who was a healthcare worker with PCR-confirmed SARS-CoV-2 infection or an uninfected control (not recorded which).

This clonotype was seen ten or more times. The chain uses TRBV6-1 and TRBJ2-1; D is undetermined. Germline CDR1 reads MNHNS; CDR2 reads SASEGT. This CDR3 spans 12 amino acids. V gave up 8 bases and J gave up 6 bases, with 11 bases separating them. The DNA for the CDR3 is TGTGCCAGCTCACTCGGCCCCAATGAGCAGTTCTTC. Amino acid sequence: CASSLGPNEQFF.

This clonotype was observed a handful of times. This chain connects TRBV9 to TRBJ2-3, with 7 bases lining up with TRBD1. The CDR3 is 16 residues long. The trim removed 4 bases at V and 8 bases at J, leaving 16 bases unmatched. Germline CDR1 SGDLS, CDR2 YYNGEE. CDR3 residues: CASSSGTAGDVGTQYF. For the CDR3, the DNA is TGTGCCAGCAGCTCCGGGACAGCCGGGGACGTTGGTACGCAGTATTTT.

The chain couples TRBV5-1 to TRBJ2-3; D is uncertain. CDR3 length equals 13 residues. Germline V gives CDR1 SGHRS, CDR2 YFSETQ. Trimming took 1 base from V and 5 from J, leaving 8 bases between them. CDR3 in amino acids: CASSLHSIDTQYF. CDR3 nucleotides: TGCGCCAGCAGCTTGCACTCCATAGATACGCAGTATTTT.

Ten or more counts support this clonotype. This rearrangement joins TRBV18 to TRBJ1-1; perhaps TRBD1 as D (6 bases). V shed 2 bases and J shed 0 bases, with 13 bases lying between them. Germline loops: CDR1 KGHSH, CDR2 LQKENI. The CDR3 has 16 amino acids. The CDR3 spells CASSPSQGVLNTEAFF. DNA for the CDR3: TGTGCCAGCTCACCATCACAGGGAGTCTTGAACACTGAAGCTTTCTTT.

Turning to this clonotype: One end of the junction is discordant with germline, which a read error may explain. The chain employs TRBV4-1 and TRBJ1-5; D is ambiguous. This CDR3 has 15 amino acids. CDR1 and CDR2 from the germline V gene are MGHRA and YSYEKL. In DNA form, the CDR3 reads TGCGCCAGCAGCCAATCCCTTCATGGCAATCAGCCCCAGCATTTC. Its protein is CASSQSLHGNQPQHF.

The rearrangement uses TRBV12-3 or TRBV12-4 and TRBJ1-4; D unresolved. The V gene lost 3 bases and the J gene lost 7 bases, with 3 bases spanning the gap. This CDR3 contains 11 residues. For the CDR3, the DNA is TGTGCCAGCAGTTTGACTGAAAAACTGTTTTTT. Its translation: CASSLTEKLFF.

This clonotype was counted many times. The CDR3 DNA reads as TGTGCCTGGAGTGTAGGTCAGCTCATCGAGACCCAGTACTTC. Its protein is CAWSVGQLIETQYF. V usage is TRBV30 and J usage is TRBJ2-5; D is undetermined. The CDR3 is 14 amino acids. Germline values: CDR1 GTSNPN, CDR2 SVGIG (reference sequence). The V gene lost 0 bases and the J gene lost 5 bases, with 13 bases spanning the gap.

This clonotype turned up a few times. The V and J genes are TRBV25-1 and TRBJ2-4; weak D call: TRBD2 (5 bases). The V gene lost 0 bases and the J gene lost 5 bases, with 5 bases spanning the gap. This CDR3 is 13 amino acids long. Germline CDR1 is MGHDK and CDR2 is SYGVNS. DNA of the CDR3: TGTGCCAGCAGTGAATACGGGGAAAACATTCAGTACTTC. Its protein is CASSEYGENIQYF.

This clonotype was counted many times. The V gene is TRBV6-1, the J gene TRBJ2-3, with 12 nucleotides matching TRBD2. V was clipped by 6 bases and J by 0 bases; unmatched bases: 10. Germline CDR1 is MNHNS and CDR2 is SASEGT. CDR3 size: 18 residues. CDR3: CASSPTSGGPGSTDTQYF. CDR3 DNA sequence: TGTGCCAGCAGCCCGACTAGCGGGGGACCCGGTAGCACAGATACGCAGTATTTT.

This clonotype was counted between two and nine times. The chain couples TRBV7-3 to TRBJ2-7, with 9 bases matching TRBD1. The germline V gene has CDR1 SGHTA and CDR2 FQGTGA. The CDR3 extends over 16 amino acids. V trimming: 5 bases; J trimming: 4 bases; junction bases outside the gene matches: 12. This CDR3 is CASSVPGQGLEYEQYF. The CDR3 DNA sequence: TGTGCCAGCAGCGTCCCGGGACAGGGCCTAGAGTACGAGCAGTACTTC. The full variable domain, its missing parts supplied by reference TRBV7-3 and TRBJ2-7, is GAGVSQTPSNKVTEKGKYVELRCDPISGHTALYWYRQSLGQGPEFLIYFQGTGAADDSGLPNDRFFAVRPEGSVSTLKIQRTERGDSAVYLCASSVPGQGLEYEQYFGPGTRLTVT.

In this sample, this clonotype turned up many times. This sequence joins TRBV4-2 and TRBJ1-2; D is possibly TRBD1 (5 bases). Germline CDR1 LGHNA, CDR2 YNFKEQ. With 0 bases removed from V and 4 bases from J, the gap between germline ends came to 12 bases. CDR3 length equals 15 residues. DNA of the CDR3: TGTGCCAGCAGCCAAGATAAGGGGTACGGCTATGGCTACACCTTC. This codes for CASSQDKGYGYGYTF.

This clonotype occurred a few times. The chain is built from TRBV23-1 and TRBJ2-7; TRBD2 aligns across 9 bases. TRBV23-1 is placed among ORFs of uncertain function. The CDR3 totals 21 residues. J lost 3 bases, V lost 4 bases, and 25 bases had no gene match. DNA of the CDR3: TGCGCCAGCAGTCGAGACAGGGTGGTGAATCCCGGACTAGCGCGATACTACGAGCAGTACTTC. Protein: CASSRDRVVNPGLARYYEQYF.

This clonotype came up a few times. CDR3 sequence: CASRQTGYGANVLTF. As DNA, the CDR3 is TGTGCCAGCAGGCAGACAGGGTACGGGGCCAACGTCCTGACTTTC. V and J are TRBV6-2 or TRBV6-3 and TRBJ2-6; 7 bases map to TRBD1. This CDR3 has 15 amino acids. Germline V gives CDR1 MNHEY, CDR2 SVGEGT. The trim removed 6 bases at V and 4 bases at J, leaving 6 bases unmatched.

This clonotype was seen only a few times. This rearrangement joins TRBV5-1 to TRBJ2-2; TRBD1 is a possible D gene (5 bases). From germline, CDR1 is SGHRS and CDR2 YFSETQ. V lost 2 bases and J 1 base, leaving 15 bases between the germline ends. The CDR3 loop spans 17 amino acids. This chain's CDR3 is CASSLGIGHLNTGELFF. In DNA, the CDR3 is TGCGCCAGCAGCTTAGGAATAGGACACCTGAACACCGGGGAGCTGTTTTTT.

This clonotype has ten or more counts. The J gene is TRBJ1-1, the V gene TRBV10-3; D is possibly TRBD1 (5 bases). Germline-derived CDR1 and CDR2 are ENHRY and SYGVKD. The CDR3 extends over 15 amino acids. V was trimmed by 3 bases and J by 0 bases, leaving 11 bases between them. The CDR3 here is CAISDPRQMNTEAFF. The CDR3 bases are TGTGCCATCAGTGACCCCAGACAGATGAACACTGAAGCTTTCTTT.